The T cell receptor beta chain under discussion was sequenced for a study of CD8 T cells in Susac syndrome. Random hexamers were used to reverse transcribe roughly 0.45 to 1 ug of RNA. TCRdb reanalysed the immunoSEQ multiplex PCR reads using MiXCR and keeps one entry per CDR3 protein. The sample carries about 120,000 distinct CDR3 sequences, 85% to 95% recorded once. Sample: CD4+ T cells from PBMCs. This TCR was sampled from a human donor with multiple sclerosis.

The CDR3 protein is CASSPAQTFTEAFF. The CDR3 bases are TGTGCCAGCTCACCAGCACAGACCTTCACTGAAGCTTTCTTT. The chain couples TRBV18 to TRBJ1-1; D is undetermined. The ends were cut back, 2 bases at V and 4 bases at J, with 11 bases in the middle. The CDR3 spans 14 residues. Germline CDR1 KGHSH, CDR2 LQKENI.